This is a list of T cell receptor beta chains from one sample in a study of blood T cells in healthy people across ages. TCRdb itself ran the 5' RACE reads through MiXCR, one entry per CDR3 protein. The sample lists some 760,000 distinct CDR3 sequences, more than 20% seen once, with roughly 3.8% in the top ten. The same sample was also used in a study of T cells of mothers and their children.

The sample was blood. The receptors come from a boy younger than 18 in good health. CDR3s include the opening cysteine and the closing phenylalanine or tryptophan. Fields, in order: D gene, V gene, clone size, J gene, CDR3 protein, CDR3 DNA. A D gene is named only where the DNA matches it firmly. Part of the rows lack a size; the others show once, few, many or a class for expanded clones.

D gene: NA; V gene: TRBV6-2/TRBV6-3; clone size: NA; J gene: TRBJ2-7; CDR3 protein: CASREGQTEQYF; CDR3 DNA: TGTGCCAGCAGGGAGGGACAGACCGAGCAGTACTTC
D gene: TRBD2; V gene: TRBV20-1; clone size: NA; J gene: TRBJ2-7; CDR3 protein: CSADRGGLAGSYEQYF; CDR3 DNA: TGCAGTGCCGACAGAGGCGGGCTAGCGGGATCCTACGAGCAGTACTTC
D gene: NA; V gene: TRBV7-8; clone size: many; J gene: TRBJ1-1; CDR3 protein: CASSRRGNTEAFF; CDR3 DNA: TGTGCCAGCTCTAGACGGGGCAACACTGAAGCTTTCTTT
D gene: NA; V gene: TRBV27; clone size: NA; J gene: TRBJ1-5; CDR3 protein: CASSLSASDNQPQHF; CDR3 DNA: TGTGCCAGCAGTTTATCGGCGTCAGACAATCAGCCCCAGCATTTT
D gene: NA; V gene: TRBV29-1; clone size: NA; J gene: TRBJ1-1; CDR3 protein: CSVSTGSDTEAFF; CDR3 DNA: TGCAGCGTTTCCACGGGGAGTGACACTGAAGCTTTCTTT
D gene: NA; V gene: TRBV6-2/TRBV6-3; clone size: NA; J gene: TRBJ2-3; CDR3 protein: CASSFRGEASDTQYF; CDR3 DNA: TGTGCCAGCAGTTTCAGGGGAGAGGCGTCAGATACGCAGTATTTT
D gene: TRBD2; V gene: TRBV29-1; clone size: NA; J gene: TRBJ2-7; CDR3 protein: CSVEGTSGETYEQYF; CDR3 DNA: TGCAGCGTTGAAGGGACTAGCGGGGAAACCTACGAGCAGTACTTC
D gene: NA; V gene: TRBV29-1; clone size: few; J gene: TRBJ1-1; CDR3 protein: CSVEGELTYTEAFF; CDR3 DNA: TGCAGCGTTGAAGGGGAGTTGACTTACACTGAAGCTTTCTTT
D gene: TRBD1; V gene: TRBV6-5; clone size: NA; J gene: TRBJ1-4; CDR3 protein: CASSYRGQGVDGKLFF; CDR3 DNA: TGTGCCAGCAGTTACCGCGGACAGGGGGTTGATGGAAAACTGTTTTTT
D gene: NA; V gene: TRBV12-3/TRBV12-4; clone size: few; J gene: TRBJ2-2; CDR3 protein: CASSLPFTGELFF; CDR3 DNA: TGTGCCAGCAGTTTGCCTTTCACCGGGGAGCTGTTTTTT
D gene: TRBD1; V gene: TRBV12-3/TRBV12-4; clone size: few; J gene: TRBJ2-3; CDR3 protein: CASSSGQVSTDTQYF; CDR3 DNA: TGTGCCAGCAGTTCGGGACAGGTTAGCACAGATACGCAGTATTTT
D gene: NA; V gene: TRBV18; clone size: few; J gene: TRBJ2-3; CDR3 protein: CASSPEVVDTQYF; CDR3 DNA: TGTGCCAGCTCACCAGAGGTGGTAGATACGCAGTATTTT
D gene: NA; V gene: TRBV12-3/TRBV12-4; clone size: NA; J gene: TRBJ2-4; CDR3 protein: CASSSYAADRLQNIQYF; CDR3 DNA: TGTGCCAGCAGTTCCTACGCCGCCGACAGGCTGCAAAACATTCAGTACTTC
D gene: TRBD2; V gene: TRBV4-3; clone size: NA; J gene: TRBJ2-3; CDR3 protein: CASSYYPGLAGGPADTQYF; CDR3 DNA: TGCGCCAGCAGCTATTACCCGGGACTAGCGGGAGGGCCTGCAGATACGCAGTATTTT
D gene: TRBD2; V gene: TRBV7-2; clone size: NA; J gene: TRBJ2-3; CDR3 protein: CASSHRTSNTDTQYF; CDR3 DNA: TGTGCCAGCAGCCACCGGACTAGCAATACAGATACGCAGTATTTT
D gene: NA; V gene: TRBV7-2; clone size: NA; J gene: TRBJ2-5; CDR3 protein: CASSLPNQGLKETQYF; CDR3 DNA: TGTGCCAGCAGCTTACCCAATCAGGGCTTGAAAGAGACCCAGTACTTC
D gene: NA; V gene: TRBV9; clone size: few; J gene: TRBJ2-5; CDR3 protein: CASSVVLGAGETQYF; CDR3 DNA: TGTGCCAGCAGCGTAGTTCTGGGGGCGGGGGAGACCCAGTACTTC
D gene: NA; V gene: TRBV20-1; clone size: few; J gene: TRBJ2-5; CDR3 protein: CSARDPQGRQETQYF; CDR3 DNA: TGCAGTGCTAGAGATCCACAGGGTCGGCAAGAGACCCAGTACTTC
D gene: TRBD2; V gene: TRBV12-5; clone size: few; J gene: TRBJ2-1; CDR3 protein: CASGLGVSGRAAIEQFF; CDR3 DNA: TGTGCTAGTGGTTTGGGTGTTAGCGGGAGGGCCGCGATTGAGCAGTTCTTC
D gene: NA; V gene: TRBV6-4; clone size: few; J gene: TRBJ2-2; CDR3 protein: CASSAGGVTGELFF; CDR3 DNA: TGTGCCAGCAGTGCTGGCGGGGTGACCGGGGAGCTGTTTTTT
D gene: TRBD2; V gene: TRBV6-6; clone size: NA; J gene: TRBJ2-7; CDR3 protein: CASSHRPGGIYEQYF; CDR3 DNA: TGTGCCAGCAGCCACCGGCCCGGGGGGATCTACGAGCAGTACTTC
D gene: NA; V gene: TRBV5-6; clone size: NA; J gene: TRBJ2-7; CDR3 protein: CASSLESGISYEQYF; CDR3 DNA: TGTGCCAGCAGCTTGGAGTCAGGGATCTCCTACGAGCAGTACTTC
D gene: TRBD1; V gene: TRBV28; clone size: NA; J gene: TRBJ2-7; CDR3 protein: CASSIPGTGAYEQYF; CDR3 DNA: TGTGCCAGCAGTATACCCGGGACAGGAGCCTACGAGCAGTACTTC
D gene: NA; V gene: TRBV28; clone size: NA; J gene: TRBJ1-5; CDR3 protein: CASSLYLGASNQPQHF; CDR3 DNA: TGTGCCAGCAGTTTATATTTGGGGGCAAGCAATCAGCCCCAGCATTTT
D gene: TRBD1; V gene: TRBV4-3; clone size: NA; J gene: TRBJ2-7; CDR3 protein: CARSQTGTGIYEQYF; CDR3 DNA: TGCGCCCGCAGCCAAACCGGGACAGGGATCTACGAGCAGTACTTC
D gene: TRBD2; V gene: TRBV15; clone size: NA; J gene: TRBJ2-3; CDR3 protein: CATSRDRGGGDTQYF; CDR3 DNA: TGTGCCACCAGCAGAGATCGCGGGGGGGGAGATACGCAGTATTTT
D gene: NA; V gene: TRBV5-1; clone size: many; J gene: TRBJ1-5; CDR3 protein: CASSLEGDSNQPQHF; CDR3 DNA: TGCGCCAGCAGCTTGGAGGGTGATAGCAATCAGCCCCAGCATTTT
D gene: TRBD1; V gene: TRBV20-1; clone size: few; J gene: TRBJ1-2; CDR3 protein: CSAKLTGLQVDGYTF; CDR3 DNA: TGCAGTGCTAAGCTGACAGGGCTGCAGGTGGATGGCTACACCTTC
D gene: NA; V gene: TRBV20-1; clone size: few; J gene: TRBJ2-5; CDR3 protein: CSAKLAGETQYF; CDR3 DNA: TGCAGTGCGAAGCTAGCAGGCGAGACCCAGTACTTC
D gene: NA; V gene: TRBV20-1; clone size: few; J gene: TRBJ1-1; CDR3 protein: CSAQQEAWNTEAFF; CDR3 DNA: TGCAGTGCACAACAGGAGGCGTGGAACACTGAAGCTTTCTTT
D gene: NA; V gene: TRBV4-2; clone size: few; J gene: TRBJ2-2; CDR3 protein: CASSQDAAGGGTGELFF; CDR3 DNA: TGTGCCAGCAGCCAAGACGCGGCGGGCGGCGGGACCGGGGAGCTGTTTTTT
D gene: TRBD1; V gene: TRBV3-1; clone size: few; J gene: TRBJ1-2; CDR3 protein: CASSARDRMYGYTF; CDR3 DNA: TGTGCCAGCAGCGCCCGGGACAGGATGTATGGCTACACCTTC
D gene: NA; V gene: TRBV25-1; clone size: NA; J gene: TRBJ2-7; CDR3 protein: CASSDGVGSSYEQYF; CDR3 DNA: TGTGCCAGCAGCGATGGGGTTGGGAGCTCCTACGAGCAGTACTTC